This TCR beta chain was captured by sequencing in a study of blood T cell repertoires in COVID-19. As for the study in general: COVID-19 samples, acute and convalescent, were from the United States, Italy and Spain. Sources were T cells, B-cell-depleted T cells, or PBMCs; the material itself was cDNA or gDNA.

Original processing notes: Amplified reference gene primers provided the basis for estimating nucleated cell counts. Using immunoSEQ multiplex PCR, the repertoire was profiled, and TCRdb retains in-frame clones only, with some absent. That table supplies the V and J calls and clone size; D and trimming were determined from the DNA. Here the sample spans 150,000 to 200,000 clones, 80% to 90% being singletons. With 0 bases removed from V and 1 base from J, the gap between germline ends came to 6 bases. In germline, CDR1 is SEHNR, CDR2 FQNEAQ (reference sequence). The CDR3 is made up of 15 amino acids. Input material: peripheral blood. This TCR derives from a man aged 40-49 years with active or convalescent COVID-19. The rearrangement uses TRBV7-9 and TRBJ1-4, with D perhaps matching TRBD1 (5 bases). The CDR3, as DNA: TGTGCCAGCAGCTTAGCCCAGGGAACTAATGAAAAACTGTTTTTT. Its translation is CASSLAQGTNEKLFF.